This T cell receptor (beta chain) emerged from a study of control samples from healthy donors and cancer patients. Here immunoSEQ multiplex PCR was the method, and the copy in TCRdb shows in-frame clones only, minus some. The repertoire holds 95,000 to 100,000 clones, almost 85% seen once, with roughly 2% in the top ten. The CDR3 sequence is 11 residues long. V was clipped by 1 base and J by 3 bases, with 1 base between them. Germline V CDR1 and CDR2: MDHEN, SYDVKM. The sequence derives from a man in his sixties in good health. The sample comprised blood. The chain is built from TRBV28 and TRBJ2-7; D gene ambiguous. Here the CDR3 reads CASSLFYEQYF. As DNA, the CDR3 is TGTGCCAGCAGTTTATTCTACGAGCAGTACTTC.